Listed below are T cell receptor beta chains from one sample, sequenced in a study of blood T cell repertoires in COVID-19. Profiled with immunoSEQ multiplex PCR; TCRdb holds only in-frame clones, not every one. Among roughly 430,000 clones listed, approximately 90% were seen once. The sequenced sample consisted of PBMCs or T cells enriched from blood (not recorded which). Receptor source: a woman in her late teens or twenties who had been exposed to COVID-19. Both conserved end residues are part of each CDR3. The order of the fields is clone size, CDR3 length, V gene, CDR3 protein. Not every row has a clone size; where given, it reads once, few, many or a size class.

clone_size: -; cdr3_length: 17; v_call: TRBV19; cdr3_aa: CASSIFPGEGSSYEQYF
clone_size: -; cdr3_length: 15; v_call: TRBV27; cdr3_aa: CASSIRGQYNSPLHF
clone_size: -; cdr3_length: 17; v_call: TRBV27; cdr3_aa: CASSPQAGHISNSPLHF
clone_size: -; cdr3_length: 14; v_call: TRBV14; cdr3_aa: CASSAAGGANVLTF
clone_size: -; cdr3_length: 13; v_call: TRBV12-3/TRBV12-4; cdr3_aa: CASSPGTVYGYTF
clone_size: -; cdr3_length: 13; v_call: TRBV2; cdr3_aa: CASNVEKKDEQYF
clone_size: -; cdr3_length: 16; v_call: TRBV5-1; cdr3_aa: CASSPLGREVSYEQYF
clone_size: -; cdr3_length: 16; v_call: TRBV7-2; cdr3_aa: CASSLVFGQGASPLHF
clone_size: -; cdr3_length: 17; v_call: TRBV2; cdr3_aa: CASSTGGQGPRNQPQHF
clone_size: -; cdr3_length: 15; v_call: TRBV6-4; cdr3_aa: CASSDSEHWDTEAFF
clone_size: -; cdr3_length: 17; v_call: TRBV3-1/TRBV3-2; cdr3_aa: CASSPYYPGQGAYEQYF
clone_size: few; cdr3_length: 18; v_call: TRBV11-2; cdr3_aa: CASSLDQPGQGYSYEQYF
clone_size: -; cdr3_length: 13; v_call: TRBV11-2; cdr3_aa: CASSLDTPTPEFF
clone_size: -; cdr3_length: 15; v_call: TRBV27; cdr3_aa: CASSLLAGVKDEQFF
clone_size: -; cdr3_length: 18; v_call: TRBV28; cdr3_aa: CASSLLWTSGANQETQYF
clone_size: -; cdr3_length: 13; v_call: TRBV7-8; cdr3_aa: CASSSGAGTEAFF
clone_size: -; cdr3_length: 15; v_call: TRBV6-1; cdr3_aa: CASSERGSPNYGYTF
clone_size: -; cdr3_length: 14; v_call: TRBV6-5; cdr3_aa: CASSLSGQQETQYF
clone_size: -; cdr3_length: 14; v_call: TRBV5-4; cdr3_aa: CASSLQGSVEKLFF
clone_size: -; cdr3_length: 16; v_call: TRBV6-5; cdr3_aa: CASSFTRQGTNTEAFF
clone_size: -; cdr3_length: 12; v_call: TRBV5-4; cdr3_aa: CASSSDLARGFF
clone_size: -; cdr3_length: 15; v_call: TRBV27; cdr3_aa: CASSLSIARDTEAFF
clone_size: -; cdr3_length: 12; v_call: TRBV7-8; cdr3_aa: CASSLPPGRVFF
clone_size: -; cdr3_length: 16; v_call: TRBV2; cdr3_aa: CASRQGSGGPQETQYF
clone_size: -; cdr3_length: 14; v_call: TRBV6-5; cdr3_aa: CASSYGTASYEQYF
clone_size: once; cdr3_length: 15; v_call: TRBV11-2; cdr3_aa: CASSLTSGITDTQYF
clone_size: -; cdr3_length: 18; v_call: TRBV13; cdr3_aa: CASSLGTSFGEGNQPQHF
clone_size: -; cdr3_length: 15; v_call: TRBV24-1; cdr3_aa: CATSDLWREPDTQYF
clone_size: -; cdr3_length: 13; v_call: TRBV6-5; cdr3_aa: CASSDGSLYGYTF
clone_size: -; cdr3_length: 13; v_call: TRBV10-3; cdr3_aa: CAISSTGIQPQHF
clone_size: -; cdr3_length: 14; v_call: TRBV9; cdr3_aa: CASSGGQGSEKLFF
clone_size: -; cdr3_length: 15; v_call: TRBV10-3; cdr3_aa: CAISEASGNYNEQFF
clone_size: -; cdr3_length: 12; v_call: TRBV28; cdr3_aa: CASGQLNTEAFF
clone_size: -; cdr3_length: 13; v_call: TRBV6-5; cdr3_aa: CASSRPIGYEQYF
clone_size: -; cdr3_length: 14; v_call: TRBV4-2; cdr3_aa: CASGTGTGVDGYTF
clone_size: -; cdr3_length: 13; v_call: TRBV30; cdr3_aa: CAWRARGIGEAFF
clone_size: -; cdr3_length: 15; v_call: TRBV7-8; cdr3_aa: CASSPLQGRGSPLHF